This TCR beta chain came from a study of cytomegalovirus exposure and HLA in healthy donors. Study-wide points: A list of 150 to 200 TCR beta chains associated with cytomegalovirus was given. DRB1 had the most TCR associations and HLA-C the fewest, a later analysis found, with rates varying by HLA locus.

Amplification used 60 Vbeta primers and 13 Jbeta primers. Sequencing used immunoSEQ multiplex PCR; TCRdb keeps in-frame clones, though not all of them. The sample has around 120,000 clones; around 77% are singletons. V was pared by 6 bases and J by 3 bases, with 6 bases of the junction left unmatched. The CDR3 covers 14 residues. CDR1 is MGHDK and CDR2 is SYGVNS in the germline V gene. Details on this clone: No antigen is known for it.

The clonotype originates from a human donor in good health. The sample comprised PBMCs. This sequence joins TRBV25-1 and TRBJ1-1, with TRBD1 matching over 8 bases. CDR3 DNA sequence: TGTGCCAGCAGACAGACAGGGGTTGACACTGAAGCTTTCTTT. It translates to CASRQTGVDTEAFF.